The rows below give T cell receptor beta chains drawn from one sample of a study of blood T cells in healthy people across ages. TCRdb re-analysed the 5' RACE reads in MiXCR, keeping a single row per CDR3 protein. The table records about 800,000 distinct CDR3 sequences, more than 20% of them present only once. The same sample was also used in a study of T cells of mothers and their children.

Source material: blood. These receptors all come from a boy younger than 18 in good health. Each CDR3 is given with its conserved first and last residue. D genes are given only for firm matches. Clone size, where shown, is once, few, many, or a class for clones that have expanded.

d_gene: .
j_gene: TRBJ2-5
abundance: few
v_gene: TRBV5-1
CDR3aa: CARGVQETQYF
CDR3nt: TGCGCCAGGGGGGTACAAGAGACCCAGTACTTC

d_gene: TRBD1
j_gene: TRBJ1-1
abundance: once
v_gene: TRBV18
CDR3aa: CASSQGQGVMNTEAFF
CDR3nt: TGTGCCAGCTCACAGGGACAGGGTGTCATGAACACTGAAGCTTTCTTT

d_gene: .
j_gene: TRBJ2-7
abundance: .
v_gene: TRBV28
CDR3aa: CASSLSGPPYEQYF
CDR3nt: TGTGCCAGCAGTTTATCTGGGCCCCCCTACGAGCAGTACTTC

d_gene: .
j_gene: TRBJ2-3
abundance: .
v_gene: TRBV28
CDR3aa: CASHGSTDTQYF
CDR3nt: TGTGCCAGCCACGGTAGCACAGATACGCAGTATTTT

d_gene: TRBD1
j_gene: TRBJ2-3
abundance: .
v_gene: TRBV29-1
CDR3aa: CSVEGQGMADTQYF
CDR3nt: TGCAGCGTTGAAGGACAGGGGATGGCAGATACGCAGTATTTT

d_gene: .
j_gene: TRBJ1-2
abundance: few
v_gene: TRBV3-1
CDR3aa: CASSQPDYGYTF
CDR3nt: TGTGCCAGCAGCCAGCCGGACTATGGCTACACCTTC

d_gene: TRBD2
j_gene: TRBJ2-3
abundance: .
v_gene: TRBV6-2/TRBV6-3
CDR3aa: CASSYSGRAGADTQYF
CDR3nt: TGTGCCAGCAGCTATAGCGGGAGGGCCGGGGCAGATACGCAGTATTTT

d_gene: .
j_gene: TRBJ2-7
abundance: few
v_gene: TRBV4-3
CDR3aa: CASSQVLDTYEQYF
CDR3nt: TGCGCCAGCAGCCAAGTCCTGGACACCTACGAGCAGTACTTC

d_gene: TRBD1
j_gene: TRBJ1-1
abundance: .
v_gene: TRBV7-6
CDR3aa: CASSSRVDRDTEAFF
CDR3nt: TGTGCCAGCAGCTCTAGAGTAGACAGGGACACTGAAGCTTTCTTT

d_gene: TRBD2
j_gene: TRBJ2-1
abundance: .
v_gene: TRBV7-8
CDR3aa: CASSSKGAGGGRPYNEQFF
CDR3nt: TGTGCCAGCAGCTCAAAGGGGGCGGGAGGGGGCCGGCCCTACAATGAGCAGTTCTTC

d_gene: TRBD2
j_gene: TRBJ2-1
abundance: .
v_gene: TRBV20-1
CDR3aa: CSASNHRTSGRGNEQFF
CDR3nt: TGCAGTGCTAGCAACCACAGGACTAGCGGGAGGGGCAATGAACAGTTCTTC

d_gene: .
j_gene: TRBJ1-2
abundance: .
v_gene: TRBV7-2
CDR3aa: CASSFWQGTNYGYTF
CDR3nt: TGTGCCAGCAGCTTCTGGCAGGGAACTAACTATGGCTACACCTTC

d_gene: TRBD1
j_gene: TRBJ2-5
abundance: .
v_gene: TRBV6-5
CDR3aa: CASRGRSGTAQETQYF
CDR3nt: TGTGCCAGCCGAGGCCGCTCCGGGACAGCACAAGAGACCCAGTACTTC

d_gene: .
j_gene: TRBJ2-7
abundance: .
v_gene: TRBV21-1
CDR3aa: CASSKWTPEQYF
CDR3nt: TGTGCCAGCAGCAAATGGACACCGGAGCAGTACTTC

d_gene: TRBD1
j_gene: TRBJ1-2
abundance: many
v_gene: TRBV28
CDR3aa: CASSLLQGAYGYTF
CDR3nt: TGTGCCAGCAGCCTCCTTCAGGGGGCCTATGGCTACACCTTC

d_gene: .
j_gene: TRBJ1-2
abundance: .
v_gene: TRBV29-1
CDR3aa: CSVDSGALDGYTF
CDR3nt: TGCAGCGTTGACTCGGGGGCCCTCGACGGCTACACCTTC

d_gene: .
j_gene: TRBJ2-6
abundance: .
v_gene: TRBV28
CDR3aa: CASSWPPSLGGANVLTF
CDR3nt: TGTGCCAGCAGCTGGCCCCCTTCGCTCGGTGGGGCCAACGTCCTGACTTTC

d_gene: TRBD1
j_gene: TRBJ2-3
abundance: .
v_gene: TRBV28
CDR3aa: CASSMRDRGYVGTDTQYF
CDR3nt: TGTGCCAGCAGTATGAGGGACAGGGGATATGTCGGCACAGATACGCAGTATTTT

d_gene: .
j_gene: TRBJ2-5
abundance: few
v_gene: TRBV7-9
CDR3aa: CASSLPWQETQYF
CDR3nt: TGTGCCAGCAGCCTGCCCTGGCAAGAGACCCAGTACTTC

d_gene: TRBD1
j_gene: TRBJ1-1
abundance: .
v_gene: TRBV29-1
CDR3aa: CSARQGLNTEAFF
CDR3nt: TGCAGCGCCCGACAGGGGCTGAACACTGAAGCTTTCTTT

d_gene: TRBD1
j_gene: TRBJ2-7
abundance: few
v_gene: TRBV27
CDR3aa: CASSPWTGGDEQYF
CDR3nt: TGTGCCAGCAGTCCCTGGACAGGGGGAGACGAGCAGTACTTC

d_gene: .
j_gene: TRBJ1-4
abundance: few
v_gene: TRBV11-2
CDR3aa: CASSNRQASNEKLFF
CDR3nt: TGTGCCAGCAGCAATCGACAGGCTTCTAATGAAAAACTGTTTTTT